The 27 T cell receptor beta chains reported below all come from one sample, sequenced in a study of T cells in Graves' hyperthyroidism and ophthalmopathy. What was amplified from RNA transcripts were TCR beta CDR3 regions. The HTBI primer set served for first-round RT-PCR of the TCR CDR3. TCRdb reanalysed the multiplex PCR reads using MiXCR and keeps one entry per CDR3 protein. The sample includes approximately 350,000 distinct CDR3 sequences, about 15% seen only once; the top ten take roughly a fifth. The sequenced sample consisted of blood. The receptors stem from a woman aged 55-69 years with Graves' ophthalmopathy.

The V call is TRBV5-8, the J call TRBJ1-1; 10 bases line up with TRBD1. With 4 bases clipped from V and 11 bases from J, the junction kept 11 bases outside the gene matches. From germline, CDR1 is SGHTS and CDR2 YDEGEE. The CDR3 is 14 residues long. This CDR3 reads CASSRGTGVSGAFF. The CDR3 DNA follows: TGTGCCAGCAGCCGGGGGACAGGGGTGTCGGGGGCTTTCTTT.

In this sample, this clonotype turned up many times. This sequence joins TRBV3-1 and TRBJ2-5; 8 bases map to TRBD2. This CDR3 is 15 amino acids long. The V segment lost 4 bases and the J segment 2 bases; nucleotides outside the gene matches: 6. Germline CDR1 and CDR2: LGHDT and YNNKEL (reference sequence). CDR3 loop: CASSPGTRPQETQYF. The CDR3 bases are TGTGCCAGCAGCCCCGGGACTAGGCCACAAGAGACCCAGTACTTC.

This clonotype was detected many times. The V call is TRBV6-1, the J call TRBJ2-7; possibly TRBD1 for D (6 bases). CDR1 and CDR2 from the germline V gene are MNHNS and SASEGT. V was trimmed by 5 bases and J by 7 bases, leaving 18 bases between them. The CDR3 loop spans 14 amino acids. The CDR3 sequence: CASSRTAQLGEQYF. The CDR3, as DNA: TGTGCCAGCAGTCGGACAGCGCAGCTGGGGGAGCAGTACTTC.

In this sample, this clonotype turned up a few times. CDR3 in DNA: TGTGCCAGCAGTTCTACCAAACTCAACAGGGGCCGTAATGAAAAACTGTTTTTT. Protein: CASSSTKLNRGRNEKLFF. V gene TRBV6-2 or TRBV6-3 combines with J gene TRBJ1-4; 7 bases are a match to TRBD1. Trimming took 4 bases from V and 4 from J; bases not matched to a gene: 15. The CDR3 is 18 residues long. Per the germline V gene, CDR1 is MNHEY and CDR2 is SVGEGT.

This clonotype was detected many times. CDR3 nucleotide sequence: TGCGCCAGCAGCTACGCCGGGACAGGAAACTACGAGCAGTACTTC. This codes for CASSYAGTGNYEQYF. This chain connects TRBV5-1 to TRBJ2-7, with TRBD1 matching over 8 bases. The germline CDR1 and CDR2 sequences are SGHRS and YFSETQ. The V gene end was trimmed by 3 bases and the J gene end by 3 bases; junction bases not matched to a gene: 8. This CDR3 comprises 15 residues.

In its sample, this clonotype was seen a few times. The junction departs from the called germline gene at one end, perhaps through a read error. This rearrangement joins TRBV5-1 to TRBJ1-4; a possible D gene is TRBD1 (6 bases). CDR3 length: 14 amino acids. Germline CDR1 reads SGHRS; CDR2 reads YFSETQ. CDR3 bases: TGCGCCAGCAGGCCCGGGACAACGAATGAAAAACTGTTTTTT. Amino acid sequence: CASRPGTTNEKLFF.

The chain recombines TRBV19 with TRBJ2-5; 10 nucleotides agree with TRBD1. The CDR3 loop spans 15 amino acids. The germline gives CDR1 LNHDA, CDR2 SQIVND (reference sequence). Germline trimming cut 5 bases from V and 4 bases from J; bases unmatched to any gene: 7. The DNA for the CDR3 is TGTGCCAGTAGTCTCGGGACAGGGGTCCCAGAGACCCAGTACTTC. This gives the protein CASSLGTGVPETQYF.

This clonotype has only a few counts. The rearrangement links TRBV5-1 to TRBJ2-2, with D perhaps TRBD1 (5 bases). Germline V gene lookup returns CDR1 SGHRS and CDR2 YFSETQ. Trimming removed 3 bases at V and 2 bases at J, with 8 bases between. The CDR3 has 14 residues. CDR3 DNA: TGCGCCAGCAGCTCAGGGTCCAACACCGGGGAGCTGTTTTTT. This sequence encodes CASSSGSNTGELFF.

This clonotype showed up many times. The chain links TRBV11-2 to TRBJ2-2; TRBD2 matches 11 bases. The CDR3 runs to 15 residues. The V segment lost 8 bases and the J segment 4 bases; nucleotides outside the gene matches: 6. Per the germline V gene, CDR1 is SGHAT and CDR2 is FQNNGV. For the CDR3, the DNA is TGTGCCAGCTCCGGACTAGCGGGTGGCACCGGGGAGCTGTTTTTT. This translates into CASSGLAGGTGELFF.

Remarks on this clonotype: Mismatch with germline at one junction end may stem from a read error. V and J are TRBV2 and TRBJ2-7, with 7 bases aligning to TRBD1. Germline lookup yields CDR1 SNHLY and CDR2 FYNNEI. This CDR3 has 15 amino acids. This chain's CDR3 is CASTLGTVNPYEQYF. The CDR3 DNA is TGTGCCAGCACCTTAGGGACAGTAAATCCCTACGAACAGTACTTC.

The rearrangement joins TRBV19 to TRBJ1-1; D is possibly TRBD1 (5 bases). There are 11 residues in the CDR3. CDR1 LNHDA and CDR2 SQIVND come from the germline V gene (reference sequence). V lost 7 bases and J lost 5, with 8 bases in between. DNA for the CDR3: TGTGCCAGTACTGACAGAACTGAAGCTTTCTTT. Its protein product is CASTDRTEAFF. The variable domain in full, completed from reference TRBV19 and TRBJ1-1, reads DGGITQSPKYLFRKEGQNVTLSCEQNLNHDAMYWYRQDPGQGLRLIYYSQIVNDFQKGDIAEGYSVSREKKESFPLTVTSAQKNPTAFYLCASTDRTEAFFGQGTRLTVV.

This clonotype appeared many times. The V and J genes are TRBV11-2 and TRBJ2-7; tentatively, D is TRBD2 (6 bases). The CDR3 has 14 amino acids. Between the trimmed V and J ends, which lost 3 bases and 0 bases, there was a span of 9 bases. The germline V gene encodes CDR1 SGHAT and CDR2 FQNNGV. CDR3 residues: CASSLNGGSYEQYF. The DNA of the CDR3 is TGTGCCAGCAGCTTGAACGGGGGCTCCTACGAGCAGTACTTC.

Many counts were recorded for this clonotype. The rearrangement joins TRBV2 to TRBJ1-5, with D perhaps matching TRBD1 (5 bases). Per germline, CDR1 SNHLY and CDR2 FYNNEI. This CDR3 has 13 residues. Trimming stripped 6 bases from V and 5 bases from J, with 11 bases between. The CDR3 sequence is CASRGTSDQPQHF. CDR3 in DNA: TGTGCCAGCAGGGGGACCTCCGATCAGCCCCAGCATTTT.

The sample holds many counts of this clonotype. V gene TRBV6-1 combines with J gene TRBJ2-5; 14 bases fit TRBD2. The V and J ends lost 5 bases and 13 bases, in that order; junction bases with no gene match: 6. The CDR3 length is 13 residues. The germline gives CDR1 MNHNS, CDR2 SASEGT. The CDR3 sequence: CASSLTSGRAAYF. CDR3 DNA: TGTGCCAGCAGTTTGACTAGCGGGAGGGCCGCGTACTTC.

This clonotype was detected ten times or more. The CDR3 DNA reads as TGTGCCAGCAGTTTGGTACGGGGGTCTACTTCTGAAGCTTTCTTT. Its translation: CASSLVRGSTSEAFF. The chain carries TRBV12-3 or TRBV12-4 and TRBJ1-1; TRBD1 might be the D (5 bases). The CDR3 length is 15 residues. Deletions cut 3 bases from V and 6 bases from J, with 17 bases between.

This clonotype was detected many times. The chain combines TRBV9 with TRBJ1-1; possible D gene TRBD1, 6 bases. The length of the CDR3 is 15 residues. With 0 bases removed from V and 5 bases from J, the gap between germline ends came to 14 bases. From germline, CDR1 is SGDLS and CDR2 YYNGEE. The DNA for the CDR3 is TGTGCCAGCAGCGTAGGAAATAGGGGGTTGACTGAAGCTTTCTTT. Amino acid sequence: CASSVGNRGLTEAFF.

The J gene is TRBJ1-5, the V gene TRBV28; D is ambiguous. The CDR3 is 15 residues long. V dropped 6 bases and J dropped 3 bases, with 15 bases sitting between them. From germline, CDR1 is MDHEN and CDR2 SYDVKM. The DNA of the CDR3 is TGTGCCAGCAGATTAGACGGCCTTAACAATCAGCCCCAGCATTTT. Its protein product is CASRLDGLNNQPQHF.

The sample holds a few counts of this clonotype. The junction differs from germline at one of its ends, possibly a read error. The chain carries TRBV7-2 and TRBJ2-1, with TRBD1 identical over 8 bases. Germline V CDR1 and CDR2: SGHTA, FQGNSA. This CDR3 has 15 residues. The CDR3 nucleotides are TGTGCCAGCAGCTTAATACAGGGGGTCGGATATGAGCAGCTCTTC. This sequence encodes CASSLIQGVGYEQLF.

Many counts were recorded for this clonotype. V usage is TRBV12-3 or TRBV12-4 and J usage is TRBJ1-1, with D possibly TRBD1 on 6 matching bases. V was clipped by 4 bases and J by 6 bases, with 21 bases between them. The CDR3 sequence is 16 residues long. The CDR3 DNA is TGTGCCAGCAGTTCATTTACCGGGACAAAGGGCGCTGAAGCTTTCTTT. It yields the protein CASSSFTGTKGAEAFF.

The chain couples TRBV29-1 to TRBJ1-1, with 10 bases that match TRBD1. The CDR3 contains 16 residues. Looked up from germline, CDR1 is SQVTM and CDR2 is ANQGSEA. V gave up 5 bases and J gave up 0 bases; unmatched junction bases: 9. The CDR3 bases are TGCAGCGTTCCCGGACAGGGGGGAGTGATGAACACTGAAGCTTTCTTT. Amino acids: CSVPGQGGVMNTEAFF.

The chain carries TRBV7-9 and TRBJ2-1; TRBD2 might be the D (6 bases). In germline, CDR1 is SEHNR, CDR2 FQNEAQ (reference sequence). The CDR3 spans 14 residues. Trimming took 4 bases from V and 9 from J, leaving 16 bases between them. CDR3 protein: CASSWDRPEGEQFF. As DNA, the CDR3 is TGTGCCAGCAGCTGGGACCGCCCGGAGGGTGAGCAGTTCTTC.

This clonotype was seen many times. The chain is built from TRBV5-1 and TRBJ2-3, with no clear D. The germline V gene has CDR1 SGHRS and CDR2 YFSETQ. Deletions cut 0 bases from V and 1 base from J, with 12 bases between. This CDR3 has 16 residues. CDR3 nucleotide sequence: TGCGCCAGCAGCTTGGGTGCGTTGGAAGGCACAGATACGCAGTATTTT. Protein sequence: CASSLGALEGTDTQYF.

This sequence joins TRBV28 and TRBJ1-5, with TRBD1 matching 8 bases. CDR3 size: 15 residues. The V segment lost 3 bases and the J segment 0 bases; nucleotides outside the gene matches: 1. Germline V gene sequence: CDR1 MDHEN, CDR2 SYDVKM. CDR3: CASSFGQGSNQPQHF. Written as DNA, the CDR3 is TGTGCCAGCAGTTTTGGACAGGGTAGCAATCAGCCCCAGCATTTT.

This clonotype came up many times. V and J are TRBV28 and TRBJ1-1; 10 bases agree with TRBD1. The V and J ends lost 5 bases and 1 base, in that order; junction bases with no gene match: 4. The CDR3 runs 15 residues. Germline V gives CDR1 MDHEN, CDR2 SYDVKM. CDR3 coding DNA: TGTGCCAGCAGTCAAGGGGACAGGGGGAACACTGAAGCTTTCTTT. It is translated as CASSQGDRGNTEAFF.

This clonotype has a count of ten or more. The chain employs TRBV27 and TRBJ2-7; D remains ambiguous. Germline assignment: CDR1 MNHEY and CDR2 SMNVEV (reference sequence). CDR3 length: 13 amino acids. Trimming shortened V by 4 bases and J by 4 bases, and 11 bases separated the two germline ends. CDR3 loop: CASSYGSQYEQYF. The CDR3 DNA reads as TGTGCCAGCAGTTACGGCAGCCAATACGAGCAGTACTTC.

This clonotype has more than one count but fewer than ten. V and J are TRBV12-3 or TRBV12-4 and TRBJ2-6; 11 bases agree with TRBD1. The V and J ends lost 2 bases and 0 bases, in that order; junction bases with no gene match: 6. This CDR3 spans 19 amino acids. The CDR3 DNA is TGTGCCAGCAGTTTATGGACAGGGGGCCCGGGCTCTGGGGCCAACGTCCTGACTTTC. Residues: CASSLWTGGPGSGANVLTF.

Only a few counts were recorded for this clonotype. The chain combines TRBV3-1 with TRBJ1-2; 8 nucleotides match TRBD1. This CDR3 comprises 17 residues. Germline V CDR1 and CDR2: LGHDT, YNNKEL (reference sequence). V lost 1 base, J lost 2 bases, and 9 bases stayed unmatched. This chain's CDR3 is CASSQGGQGFGNYGYTF. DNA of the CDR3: TGTGCCAGCAGCCAAGGTGGACAGGGTTTTGGGAACTATGGCTACACCTTC.